A selection of T cell receptor beta chains follows, all from one sample in a study of cytomegalovirus exposure and HLA in healthy donors. Some clones are missing from TCRdb's copy, which holds only in-frame ones; the method was immunoSEQ multiplex PCR. The sample contains around 250,000 clones, nearly 90% of which appear only once. The sample was PBMCs. These TCRs come from a woman younger than 30 in good health and CMV-seronegative. Both conserved end residues are trimmed from each CDR3. Each record gives: CDR3 length, V gene, J gene, CDR3 protein.

CDR3 length: 13; V gene: TRBV18; J gene: TRBJ1-5; CDR3 protein: ASSLGTPYNQPQH
CDR3 length: 11; V gene: TRBV2; J gene: TRBJ1-2; CDR3 protein: AIMDRTGYGYT
CDR3 length: 15; V gene: TRBV4-1; J gene: TRBJ1-4; CDR3 protein: ASSQTGLGRRGEKLF
CDR3 length: 14; V gene: TRBV7-8; J gene: TRBJ2-1; CDR3 protein: ASSFYSGGARNEQF
CDR3 length: 12; V gene: TRBV6-4; J gene: TRBJ1-3; CDR3 protein: ASRPDRTGNTIY
CDR3 length: 14; V gene: TRBV28; J gene: TRBJ1-2; CDR3 protein: ASRRAGGRSFYGYT
CDR3 length: 11; V gene: TRBV7-4; J gene: TRBJ1-5; CDR3 protein: ASSLKGDQPQH
CDR3 length: 12; V gene: TRBV6-5; J gene: TRBJ1-1; CDR3 protein: ASSYGGGIGEAF
CDR3 length: 12; V gene: TRBV10-3; J gene: TRBJ1-6; CDR3 protein: AISIGTGDSPLH
CDR3 length: 14; V gene: TRBV7-9; J gene: TRBJ2-7; CDR3 protein: ASSLSVSGGDYEQY
CDR3 length: 16; V gene: TRBV27; J gene: TRBJ2-3; CDR3 protein: ASSFLFDSGRDTDTQY
CDR3 length: 13; V gene: TRBV9; J gene: TRBJ2-3; CDR3 protein: ASSVISGGSDTQY
CDR3 length: 17; V gene: TRBV7-3; J gene: TRBJ1-4; CDR3 protein: ASSLPRGQGAWEDEKLF
CDR3 length: 10; V gene: TRBV30; J gene: TRBJ2-7; CDR3 protein: AWSRDRYEQY
CDR3 length: 11; V gene: TRBV2; J gene: TRBJ1-1; CDR3 protein: ATETQGHTEAF
CDR3 length: 12; V gene: TRBV6-4; J gene: TRBJ2-1; CDR3 protein: ASSDEASGGEQF
CDR3 length: 12; V gene: TRBV5-1; J gene: TRBJ1-1; CDR3 protein: ASSSRTGPTEAF
CDR3 length: 14; V gene: TRBV9; J gene: TRBJ1-6; CDR3 protein: ASSARGSSYNSPLH
CDR3 length: 11; V gene: TRBV14; J gene: TRBJ2-1; CDR3 protein: ASSQDQYNEQF
CDR3 length: 11; V gene: TRBV6-5; J gene: TRBJ1-4; CDR3 protein: ASRGPNGRKLF
CDR3 length: 14; V gene: TRBV27; J gene: TRBJ2-7; CDR3 protein: ASSLLVRGGAHEQY
CDR3 length: 13; V gene: TRBV28; J gene: TRBJ2-1; CDR3 protein: ASSLFRGGHNEQF
CDR3 length: 10; V gene: TRBV7-9; J gene: TRBJ1-1; CDR3 protein: ASSLVIPEAF
CDR3 length: 13; V gene: TRBV4-1; J gene: TRBJ1-4; CDR3 protein: ASSQEGGAREKLF
CDR3 length: 13; V gene: TRBV6-5; J gene: TRBJ2-5; CDR3 protein: ASSYEGGWQETQY
CDR3 length: 13; V gene: TRBV30; J gene: TRBJ1-1; CDR3 protein: AWSMSGTGNTEAF
CDR3 length: 13; V gene: TRBV10-1; J gene: TRBJ1-4; CDR3 protein: ASSEGRRIDEKLF
CDR3 length: 14; V gene: TRBV7-9; J gene: TRBJ2-7; CDR3 protein: ASSLALGLSSYEQY
CDR3 length: 14; V gene: TRBV2; J gene: TRBJ1-2; CDR3 protein: ASSGLGAVTNYGYT
CDR3 length: 12; V gene: TRBV7-2; J gene: TRBJ1-6; CDR3 protein: ASSQGWASSPLH
CDR3 length: 12; V gene: TRBV7-2; J gene: TRBJ1-3; CDR3 protein: ASSLLGSRNTIY
CDR3 length: 13; V gene: TRBV5-1; J gene: TRBJ1-1; CDR3 protein: ASSPGTGGNTEAF
CDR3 length: 14; V gene: TRBV4-1; J gene: TRBJ2-7; CDR3 protein: ASSRPGQGSFHEQY
CDR3 length: 10; V gene: TRBV27; J gene: TRBJ2-2; CDR3 protein: ASSPNGGELF
CDR3 length: 11; V gene: TRBV5-1; J gene: TRBJ1-1; CDR3 protein: ASSLEPGHGAF
CDR3 length: 16; V gene: TRBV19; J gene: TRBJ2-6; CDR3 protein: ASSKPGQGVSGANVLT
CDR3 length: 13; V gene: TRBV6-6; J gene: TRBJ1-1; CDR3 protein: ASSYSGGEGTEAF
CDR3 length: 12; V gene: TRBV27; J gene: TRBJ2-1; CDR3 protein: ASSSGLNYNEQF
CDR3 length: 10; V gene: TRBV2; J gene: TRBJ2-1; CDR3 protein: ATFWRGHEQF
CDR3 length: 13; V gene: TRBV7-9; J gene: TRBJ1-2; CDR3 protein: ASSALLGTGHGYT